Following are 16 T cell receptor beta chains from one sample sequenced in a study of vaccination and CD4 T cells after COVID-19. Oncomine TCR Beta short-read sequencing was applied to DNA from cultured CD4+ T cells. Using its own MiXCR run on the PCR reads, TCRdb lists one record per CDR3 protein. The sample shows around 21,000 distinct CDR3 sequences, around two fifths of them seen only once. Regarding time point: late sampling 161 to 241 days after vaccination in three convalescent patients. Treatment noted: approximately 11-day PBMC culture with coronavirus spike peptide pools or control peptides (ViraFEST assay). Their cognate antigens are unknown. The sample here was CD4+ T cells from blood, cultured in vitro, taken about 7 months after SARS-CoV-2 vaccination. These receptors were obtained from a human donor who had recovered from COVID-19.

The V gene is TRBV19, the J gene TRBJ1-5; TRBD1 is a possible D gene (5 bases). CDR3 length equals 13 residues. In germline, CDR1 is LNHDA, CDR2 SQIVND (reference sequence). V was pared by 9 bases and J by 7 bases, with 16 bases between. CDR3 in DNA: TGTGCCAGCAATGCAGGGCCGGGGCAGCCCCAGCATTTT. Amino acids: CASNAGPGQPQHF.

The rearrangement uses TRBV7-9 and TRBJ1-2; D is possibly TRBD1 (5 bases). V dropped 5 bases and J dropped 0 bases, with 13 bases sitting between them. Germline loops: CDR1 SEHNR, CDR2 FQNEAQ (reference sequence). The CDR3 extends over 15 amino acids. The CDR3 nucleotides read TGTGCCAGCAGCCCCGGGGACCCAGCTAACTATGGCTACACCTTC. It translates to CASSPGDPANYGYTF.

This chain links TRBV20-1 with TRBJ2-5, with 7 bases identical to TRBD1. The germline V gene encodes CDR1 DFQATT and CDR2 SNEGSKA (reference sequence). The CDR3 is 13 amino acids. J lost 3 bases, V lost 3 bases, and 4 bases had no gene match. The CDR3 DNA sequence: TGCAGTGCTAGGAGGGGACAGAAAGAGACCCAGTACTTC. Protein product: CSARRGQKETQYF.

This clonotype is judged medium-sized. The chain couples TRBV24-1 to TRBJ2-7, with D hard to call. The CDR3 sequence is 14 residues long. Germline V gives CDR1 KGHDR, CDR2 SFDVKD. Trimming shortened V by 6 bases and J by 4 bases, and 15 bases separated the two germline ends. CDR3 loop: CATSSHTAPYEQYF. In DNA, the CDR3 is TGTGCCACCAGTAGCCATACGGCCCCGTACGAGCAGTACTTC.

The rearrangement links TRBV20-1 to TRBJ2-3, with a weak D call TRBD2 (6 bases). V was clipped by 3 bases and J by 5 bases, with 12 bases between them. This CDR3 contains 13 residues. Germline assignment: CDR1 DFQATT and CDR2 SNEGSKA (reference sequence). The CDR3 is CSARAGRGDTQYF. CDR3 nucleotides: TGCAGTGCTAGGGCCGGGAGAGGAGATACGCAGTATTTT.

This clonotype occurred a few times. In DNA, the CDR3 is TGTGCCAGCACCCAACCACCTTTAGGGGATTCACCCCTCCACTTT. Translating gives CASTQPPLGDSPLHF. The chain uses TRBV27 and TRBJ1-6; possibly TRBD1 for D (5 bases). The CDR3 contains 15 residues. V shed 7 bases and J shed 8 bases, with 18 bases lying between them. CDR1 is MNHEY, CDR2 SMNVEV, per germline (reference sequence).

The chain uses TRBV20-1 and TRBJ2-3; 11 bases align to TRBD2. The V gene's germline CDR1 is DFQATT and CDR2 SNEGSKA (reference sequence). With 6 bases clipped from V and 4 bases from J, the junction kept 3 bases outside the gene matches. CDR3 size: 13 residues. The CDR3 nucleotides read TGCAGTGCCATAGCGGGAGGGCCAGATACGCAGTATTTT. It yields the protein CSAIAGGPDTQYF.

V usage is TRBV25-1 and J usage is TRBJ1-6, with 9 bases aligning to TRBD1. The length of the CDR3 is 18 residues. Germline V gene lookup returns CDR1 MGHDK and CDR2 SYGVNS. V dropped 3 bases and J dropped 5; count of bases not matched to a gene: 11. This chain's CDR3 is CASSDTPGTGFNNSPLHF. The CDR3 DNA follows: TGTGCCAGCAGTGACACCCCAGGGACAGGGTTCAATAATTCACCCCTCCACTTT.

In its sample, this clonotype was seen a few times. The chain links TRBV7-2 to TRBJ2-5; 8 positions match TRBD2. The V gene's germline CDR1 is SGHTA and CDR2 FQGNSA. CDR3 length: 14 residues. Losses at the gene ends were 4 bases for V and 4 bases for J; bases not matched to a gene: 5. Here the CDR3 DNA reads TGTGCCAGCAGCTCCCTCCGGGAGGGAGAGACCCAGTACTTC. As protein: CASSSLREGETQYF.

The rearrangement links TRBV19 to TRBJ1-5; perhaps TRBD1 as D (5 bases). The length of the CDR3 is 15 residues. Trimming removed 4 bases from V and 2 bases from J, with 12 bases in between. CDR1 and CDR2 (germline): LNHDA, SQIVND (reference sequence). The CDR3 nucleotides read TGTGCCAGTAGTAGTGGCAGGGTGGGCAATCAGCCCCAGCATTTT. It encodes CASSSGRVGNQPQHF.

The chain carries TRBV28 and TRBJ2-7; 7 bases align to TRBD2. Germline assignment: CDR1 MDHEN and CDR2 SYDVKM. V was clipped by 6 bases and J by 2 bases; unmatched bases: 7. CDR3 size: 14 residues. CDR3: CASRPLLAAYEQYF. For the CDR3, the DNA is TGTGCCAGCAGACCCCTCCTAGCGGCCTACGAGCAGTACTTC.

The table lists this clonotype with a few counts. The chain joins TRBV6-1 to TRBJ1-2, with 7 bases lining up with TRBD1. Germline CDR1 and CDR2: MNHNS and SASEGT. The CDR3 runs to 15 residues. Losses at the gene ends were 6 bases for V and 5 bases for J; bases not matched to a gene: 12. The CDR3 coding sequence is TGTGCCAGCAGCAGATACTGGACAGGAGATTATGGCTACACCTTC. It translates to CASSRYWTGDYGYTF.

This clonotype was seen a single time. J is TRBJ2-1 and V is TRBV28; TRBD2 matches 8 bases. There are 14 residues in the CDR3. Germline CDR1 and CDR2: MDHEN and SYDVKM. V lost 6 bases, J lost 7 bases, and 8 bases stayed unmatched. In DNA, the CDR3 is TGTGCCAGCAGAGGAGAGCGGGAGATGAATGAGCAGTTCTTC. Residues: CASRGEREMNEQFF.

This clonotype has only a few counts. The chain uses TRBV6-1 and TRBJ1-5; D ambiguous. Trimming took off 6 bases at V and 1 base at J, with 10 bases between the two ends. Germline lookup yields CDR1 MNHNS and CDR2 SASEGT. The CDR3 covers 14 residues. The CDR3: CASRRPGSNQPQHF. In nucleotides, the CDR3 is TGTGCCAGCAGGCGCCCCGGGAGCAATCAGCCCCAGCATTTT.

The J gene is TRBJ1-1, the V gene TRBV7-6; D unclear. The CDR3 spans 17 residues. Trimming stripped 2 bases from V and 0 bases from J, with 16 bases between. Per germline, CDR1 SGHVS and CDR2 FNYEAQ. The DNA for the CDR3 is TGTGCCAGCAGCTTAAGGGCAGGACGGTTCATGAACACTGAAGCTTTCTTT. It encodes CASSLRAGRFMNTEAFF.

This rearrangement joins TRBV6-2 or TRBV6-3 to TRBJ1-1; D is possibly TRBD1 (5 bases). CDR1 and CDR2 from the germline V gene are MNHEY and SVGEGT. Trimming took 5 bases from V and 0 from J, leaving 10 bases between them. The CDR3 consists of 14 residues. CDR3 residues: CASSNGAMNTEAFF. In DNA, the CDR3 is TGTGCCAGCAGTAATGGGGCGATGAACACTGAAGCTTTCTTT.